This T cell receptor (beta chain) was documented in a study of T cells in Graves' hyperthyroidism and ophthalmopathy. In the study overall: Before any treatment, at initial diagnosis, peripheral blood was collected.

This CDR3 has 16 amino acids. CDR1 is PRHDT, CDR2 FYEKMQ, per germline (reference sequence). The V end lost 5 bases, the J end lost 9 bases, and 26 bases lay between the germline ends. Template material for amplifying TCR beta CDR3 regions consisted of RNA transcripts. Researchers ran a first-round RT-PCR on the TCR CDR3 using the HTBI primer set. MiXCR, run by TCRdb on the multiplex PCR reads, gives a single entry per CDR3 protein. The repertoire holds some 510,000 distinct CDR3 sequences, with 20% as singletons. This clonotype appeared a few times. The material sequenced was blood. The sequence derives from a man younger than 35 with Graves' hyperthyroidism. The chain combines TRBV13 with TRBJ2-7; the D gene is possibly TRBD2 (5 bases). In DNA form, the CDR3 reads TGTGCCAGCAGCCGAGCGGCGTCCGGACCTATATCAGTGCAGTACTTC. Its protein product is CASSRAASGPISVQYF.